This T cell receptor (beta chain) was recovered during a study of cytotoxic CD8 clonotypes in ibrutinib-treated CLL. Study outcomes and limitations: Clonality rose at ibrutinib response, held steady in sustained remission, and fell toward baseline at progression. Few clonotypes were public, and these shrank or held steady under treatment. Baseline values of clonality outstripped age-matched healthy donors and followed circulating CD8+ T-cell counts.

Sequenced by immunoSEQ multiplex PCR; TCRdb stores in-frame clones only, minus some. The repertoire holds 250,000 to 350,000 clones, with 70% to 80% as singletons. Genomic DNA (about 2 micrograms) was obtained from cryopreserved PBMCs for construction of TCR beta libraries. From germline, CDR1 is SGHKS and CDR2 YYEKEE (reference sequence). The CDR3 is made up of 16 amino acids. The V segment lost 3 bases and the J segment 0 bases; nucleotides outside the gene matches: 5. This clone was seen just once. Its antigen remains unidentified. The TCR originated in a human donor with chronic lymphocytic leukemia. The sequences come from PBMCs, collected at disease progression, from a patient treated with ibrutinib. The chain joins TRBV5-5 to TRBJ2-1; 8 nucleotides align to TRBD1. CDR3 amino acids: CASSYRQGSSYNEQFF. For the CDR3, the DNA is TGTGCCAGCAGCTATAGACAGGGGAGCTCCTACAATGAGCAGTTCTTC.